This T cell receptor beta chain comes out of a study of early T cells in non-severe SARS-CoV-2 infection. Turning to the study itself: Sequencing targeted bulk RNA from unsorted whole blood, leaving chains unpaired.

This clonotype was seen at least ten times. The germline V and J ends were trimmed by 0 bases and 5 bases, with 12 bases remaining between them. Germline V gene lookup returns CDR1 SGHRS and CDR2 YFSETQ. This CDR3 contains 15 residues. Unique molecular identifiers were affixed to single, distinct cDNA molecules. MiXCR, run by TCRdb on the 5' RACE reads, gives a single entry per CDR3 protein. The sample shows about 50,000 distinct CDR3 sequences, 6.2% of them seen only once. This chain joins TRBV5-1 and TRBJ2-1; maybe TRBD2 (5 bases). The sequencing here drew on whole blood, taken at baseline. This clonotype originated in an adult who was a healthcare worker with PCR-confirmed SARS-CoV-2 infection or an uninfected control (not recorded which). CDR3 bases: TGCGCCAGCAGCTTGGTTTCGGGAATGAACAATGAGCAGTTCTTC. Translated, it gives CASSLVSGMNNEQFF.